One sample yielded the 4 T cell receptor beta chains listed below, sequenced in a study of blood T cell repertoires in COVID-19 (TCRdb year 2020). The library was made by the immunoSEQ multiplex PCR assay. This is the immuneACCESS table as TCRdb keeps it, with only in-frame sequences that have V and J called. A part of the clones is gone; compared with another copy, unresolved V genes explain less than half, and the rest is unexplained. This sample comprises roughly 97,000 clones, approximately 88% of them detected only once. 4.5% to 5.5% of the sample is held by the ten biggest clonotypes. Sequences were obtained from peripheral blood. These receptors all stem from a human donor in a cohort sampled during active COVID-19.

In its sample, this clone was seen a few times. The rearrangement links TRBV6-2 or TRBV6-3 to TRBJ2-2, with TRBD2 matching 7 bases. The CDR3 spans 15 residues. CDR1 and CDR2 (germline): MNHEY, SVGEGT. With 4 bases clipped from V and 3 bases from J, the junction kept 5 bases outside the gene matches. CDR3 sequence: CASSSEGGHTGELFF. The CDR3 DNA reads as TGTGCCAGCAGTTCGGAGGGAGGGCACACCGGGGAGCTGTTTTTT.

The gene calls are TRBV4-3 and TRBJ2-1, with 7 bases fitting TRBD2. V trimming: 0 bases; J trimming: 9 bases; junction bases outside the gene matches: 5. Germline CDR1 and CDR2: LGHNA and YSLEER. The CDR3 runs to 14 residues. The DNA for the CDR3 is TGCGCCAGCAGCCAAGAAACCGGCGGGGGTGAGCAGTTCTTC. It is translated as CASSQETGGGEQFF.

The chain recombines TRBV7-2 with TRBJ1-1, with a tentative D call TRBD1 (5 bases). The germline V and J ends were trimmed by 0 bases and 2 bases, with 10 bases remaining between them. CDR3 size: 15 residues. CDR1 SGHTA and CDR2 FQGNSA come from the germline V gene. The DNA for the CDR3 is TGTGCCAGCAGCTTAGCCGGGACTCCAAACACTGAAGCTTTCTTT. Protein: CASSLAGTPNTEAFF. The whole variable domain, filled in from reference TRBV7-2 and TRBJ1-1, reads GAGVSQSPSNKVTEKGKDVELRCDPISGHTALYWYRQSLGQGLEFLIYFQGNSAPDKSGLPSDRFSAERTGGSVSTLTIQRTQQEDSAVYLCASSLAGTPNTEAFFGQGTRLTVV.

CDR3 sequence: CASGSTTPNPYEQYF. CDR3 coding DNA: TGTGCCAGCGGAAGCACGACACCGAACCCCTACGAGCAGTACTTC. The chain uses TRBV28 and TRBJ2-7; D ambiguous. Germline values: CDR1 MDHEN, CDR2 SYDVKM. The CDR3 has 15 amino acids. Deletions cut 8 bases from V and 2 bases from J, with 19 bases between.